The 6 T cell receptor beta chains below all came from one sample that was sequenced in a study of T cell changes during pregnancy in multiple sclerosis. Libraries were prepared by immunoSEQ multiplex PCR; TCRdb keeps only in-frame clonotypes and omits some of them. The table has around 68,000 clones, roughly 89% seen once. The material was peripheral blood, obtained in the third trimester of pregnancy. These receptors were taken from a female donor in good health, enrolled as a control in a pregnancy study.

The V and J genes are TRBV6-1 and TRBJ2-3, with 9 bases aligning to TRBD2. The trim removed 4 bases at V and 0 bases at J, leaving 5 bases unmatched. This CDR3 contains 16 residues. Germline V gene data show CDR1 as MNHNS and CDR2 as SASEGT. CDR3 in DNA: TGTGCCAGCAGTGGATTACTAGCGGGTAGCACAGATACGCAGTATTTT. Residues: CASSGLLAGSTDTQYF.

V is TRBV4-1 and J is TRBJ2-1; 10 bases are a match to TRBD2. The V and J ends lost 1 base and 2 bases, in that order; junction bases with no gene match: 8. Germline V gene data show CDR1 as MGHRA and CDR2 as YSYEKL. This CDR3 region has 18 residues. CDR3 DNA sequence: TGCGCCAGCAGCCAAGCTGGCCGCCTAGCGGGAGCCTACAATGAGCAGTTCTTC. Translating it yields CASSQAGRLAGAYNEQFF.

The V gene is TRBV5-1, the J gene TRBJ2-1; 8 nucleotides align to TRBD1. V was pared by 3 bases and J by 1 base, with 6 bases of the junction left unmatched. Germline V gene data show CDR1 as SGHRS and CDR2 as YFSETQ. This CDR3 has 16 amino acids. CDR3 region: CASSSGQGLSYNEQFF. Written as DNA, the CDR3 is TGCGCCAGCAGCTCCGGACAGGGATTATCCTACAATGAGCAGTTCTTC.

The V and J genes are TRBV11-2 and TRBJ2-3; 12 nucleotides line up with TRBD2. V trimming: 5 bases; J trimming: 1 base; junction bases outside the gene matches: 7. There are 17 residues in the CDR3. Germline-derived CDR1 and CDR2 are SGHAT and FQNNGV. For the CDR3, the DNA is TGTGCCAGCAGCCAGGGACTAGCGGGCTCACGCACAGATACGCAGTATTTT. Translation: CASSQGLAGSRTDTQYF.

V is TRBV6-6 and J is TRBJ1-4; D might be TRBD1 (5 bases). CDR1 MNHNY and CDR2 SVGAGI come from the germline V gene (reference sequence). CDR3 size: 13 residues. Trimming cost V 2 bases and J 11 bases, with 12 bases left between them. The CDR3 loop reads CASSYVDGGKLFF. The CDR3 nucleotides read TGTGCCAGCAGTTACGTAGATGGGGGGAAACTGTTTTTT.

The count of this clone is one. The chain couples TRBV30 to TRBJ2-7; TRBD2 is a possible D gene (6 bases). This CDR3 contains 16 residues. V lost 3 bases, J lost 6 bases, and 24 bases lay in between. CDR1 and CDR2 from the germline V gene are GTSNPN and SVGIG (reference sequence). The CDR3 bases are TGTGCCTGGAGACGGGCCCAGGGAGGATACGGGCTCGAGCAGTACTTC. It yields the protein CAWRRAQGGYGLEQYF.